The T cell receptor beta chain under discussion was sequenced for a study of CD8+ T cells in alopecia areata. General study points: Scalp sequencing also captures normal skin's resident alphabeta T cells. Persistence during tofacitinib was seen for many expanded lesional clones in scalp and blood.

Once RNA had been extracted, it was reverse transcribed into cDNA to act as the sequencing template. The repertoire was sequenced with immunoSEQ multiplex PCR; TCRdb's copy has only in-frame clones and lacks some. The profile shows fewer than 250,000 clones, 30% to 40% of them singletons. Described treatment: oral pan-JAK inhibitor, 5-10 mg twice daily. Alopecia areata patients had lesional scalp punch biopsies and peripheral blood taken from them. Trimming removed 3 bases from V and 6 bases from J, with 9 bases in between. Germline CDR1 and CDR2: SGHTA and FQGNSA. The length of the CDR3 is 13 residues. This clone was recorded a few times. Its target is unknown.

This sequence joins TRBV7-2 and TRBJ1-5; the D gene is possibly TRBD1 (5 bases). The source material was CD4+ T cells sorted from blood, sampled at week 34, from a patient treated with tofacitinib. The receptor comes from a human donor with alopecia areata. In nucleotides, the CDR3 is TGTGCCAGCAGCTTCGGGAGGGGTCAGCCCCAGCATTTT. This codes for CASSFGRGQPQHF.